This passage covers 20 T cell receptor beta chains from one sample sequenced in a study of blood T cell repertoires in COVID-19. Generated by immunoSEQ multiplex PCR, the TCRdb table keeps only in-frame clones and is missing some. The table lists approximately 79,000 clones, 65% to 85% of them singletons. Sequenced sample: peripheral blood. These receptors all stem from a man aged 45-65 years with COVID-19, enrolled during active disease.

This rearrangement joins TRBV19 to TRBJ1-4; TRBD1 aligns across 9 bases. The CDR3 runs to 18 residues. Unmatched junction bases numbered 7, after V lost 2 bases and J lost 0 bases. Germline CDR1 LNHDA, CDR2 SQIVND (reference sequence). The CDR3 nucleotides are TGTGCCAGTAGTATACTGGGACAGGGATTTGCAACTAATGAAAAACTGTTTTTT. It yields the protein CASSILGQGFATNEKLFF.

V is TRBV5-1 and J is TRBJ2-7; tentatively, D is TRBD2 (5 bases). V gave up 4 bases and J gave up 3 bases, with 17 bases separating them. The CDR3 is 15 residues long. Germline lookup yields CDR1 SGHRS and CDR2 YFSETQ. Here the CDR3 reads CASSPQVGVNYEQYF. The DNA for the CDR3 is TGCGCCAGCAGCCCGCAGGTGGGAGTGAACTACGAGCAGTACTTC.

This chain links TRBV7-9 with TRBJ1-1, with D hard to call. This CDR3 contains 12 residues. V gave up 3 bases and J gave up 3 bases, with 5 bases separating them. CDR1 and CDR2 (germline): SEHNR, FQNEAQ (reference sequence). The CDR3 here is CASSFGDTEAFF. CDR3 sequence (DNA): TGTGCCAGCAGCTTTGGAGACACTGAAGCTTTCTTT.

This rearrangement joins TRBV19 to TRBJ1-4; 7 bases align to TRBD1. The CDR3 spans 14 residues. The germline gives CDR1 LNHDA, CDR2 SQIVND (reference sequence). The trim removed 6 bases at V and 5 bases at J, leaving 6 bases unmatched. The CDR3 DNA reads TGTGCCAGTAGCCGAGGGGGCTGGAATGAAAAACTGTTTTTT. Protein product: CASSRGGWNEKLFF.

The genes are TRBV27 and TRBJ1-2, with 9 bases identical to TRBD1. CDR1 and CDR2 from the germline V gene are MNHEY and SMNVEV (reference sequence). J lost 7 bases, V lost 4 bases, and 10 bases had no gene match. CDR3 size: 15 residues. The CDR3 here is CASSSPGTGNRGYTF. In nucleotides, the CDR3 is TGTGCCAGCAGTTCCCCCGGGACAGGGAACCGTGGCTACACCTTC.

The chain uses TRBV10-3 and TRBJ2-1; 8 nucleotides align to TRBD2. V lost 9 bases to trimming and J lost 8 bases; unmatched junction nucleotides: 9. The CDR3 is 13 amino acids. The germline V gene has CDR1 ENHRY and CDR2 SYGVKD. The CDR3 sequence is CAMTLADLDEQFF. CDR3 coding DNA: TGTGCCATGACACTAGCGGACCTCGATGAGCAGTTCTTC.

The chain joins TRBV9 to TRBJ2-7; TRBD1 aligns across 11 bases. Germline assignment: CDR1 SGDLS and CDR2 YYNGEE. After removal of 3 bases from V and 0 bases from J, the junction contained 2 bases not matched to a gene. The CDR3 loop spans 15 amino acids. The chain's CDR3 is CASSAGTGGSYEQYF. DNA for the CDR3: TGTGCCAGCAGCGCAGGGACAGGGGGCTCCTACGAGCAGTACTTC. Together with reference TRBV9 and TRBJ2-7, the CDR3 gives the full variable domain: DSGVTQTPKHLITATGQRVTLRCSPRSGDLSVYWYQQSLDQGLQFLIQYYNGEERAKGNILERFSAQQFPDLHSELNLSSLELGDSALYFCASSAGTGGSYEQYFGPGTRLTVT.

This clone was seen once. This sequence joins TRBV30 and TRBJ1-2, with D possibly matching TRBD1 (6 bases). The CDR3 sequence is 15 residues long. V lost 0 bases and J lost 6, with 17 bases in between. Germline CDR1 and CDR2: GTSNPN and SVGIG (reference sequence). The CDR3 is CAWSVRRGQTDGYTF. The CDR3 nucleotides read TGTGCCTGGAGTGTACGTCGGGGACAAACGGATGGCTACACCTTC.

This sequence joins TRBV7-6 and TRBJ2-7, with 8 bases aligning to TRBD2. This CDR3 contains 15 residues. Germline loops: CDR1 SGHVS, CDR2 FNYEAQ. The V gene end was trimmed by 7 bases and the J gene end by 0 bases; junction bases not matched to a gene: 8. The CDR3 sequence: CASTPLAGSSYEQYF. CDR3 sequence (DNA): TGTGCCAGCACCCCCCTAGCGGGTAGCTCCTACGAGCAGTACTTC.

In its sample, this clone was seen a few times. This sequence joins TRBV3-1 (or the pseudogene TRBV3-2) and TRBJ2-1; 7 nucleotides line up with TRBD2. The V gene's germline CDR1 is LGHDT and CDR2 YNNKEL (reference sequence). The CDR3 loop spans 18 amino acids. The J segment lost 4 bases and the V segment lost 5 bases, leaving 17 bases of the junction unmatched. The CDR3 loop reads CASSNQIGGRAGYNEQFF. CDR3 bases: TGTGCCAGCAGCAACCAAATCGGGGGTAGAGCGGGATACAATGAGCAGTTCTTC.

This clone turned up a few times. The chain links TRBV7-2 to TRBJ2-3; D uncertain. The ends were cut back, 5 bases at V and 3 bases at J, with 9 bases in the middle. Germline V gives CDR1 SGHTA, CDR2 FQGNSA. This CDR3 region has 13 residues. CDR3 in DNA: TGTGCCAGCAGCGTGCAGGTAACAGATACGCAGTATTTT. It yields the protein CASSVQVTDTQYF.

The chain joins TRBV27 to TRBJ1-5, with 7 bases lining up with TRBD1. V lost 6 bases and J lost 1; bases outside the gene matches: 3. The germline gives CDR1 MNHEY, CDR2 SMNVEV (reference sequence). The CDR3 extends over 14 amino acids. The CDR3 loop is CASRDRVSNQPQHF. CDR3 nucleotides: TGTGCCAGCAGAGACAGGGTGAGCAATCAGCCCCAGCATTTT.

This CDR3 reads CASRGQLNSPLHF. In nucleotides, the CDR3 is TGTGCCAGCAGAGGACAGCTTAATTCACCCCTCCACTTT. The chain combines TRBV27 with TRBJ1-6; D possibly corresponds to TRBD1 (6 bases). The V and J ends lost 6 bases and 6 bases respectively, with 9 bases between them. The length of the CDR3 is 13 residues. Germline values: CDR1 MNHEY, CDR2 SMNVEV (reference sequence).

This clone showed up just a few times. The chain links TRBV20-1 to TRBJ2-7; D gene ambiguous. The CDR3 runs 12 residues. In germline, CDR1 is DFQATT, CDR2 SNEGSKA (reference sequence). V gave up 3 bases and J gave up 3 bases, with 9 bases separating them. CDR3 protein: CSASSGYYEQYF. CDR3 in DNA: TGCAGTGCTAGTTCAGGTTACTACGAGCAGTACTTC.

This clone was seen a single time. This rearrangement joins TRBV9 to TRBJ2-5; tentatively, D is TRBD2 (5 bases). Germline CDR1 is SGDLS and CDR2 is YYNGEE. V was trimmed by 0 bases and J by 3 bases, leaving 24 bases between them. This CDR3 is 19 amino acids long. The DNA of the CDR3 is TGTGCCAGCAGCGTAGTGGCCCTCGGACTTTGTAGGAGGAAAGAGACCCAGTACTTC. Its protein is CASSVVALGLCRRKETQYF.

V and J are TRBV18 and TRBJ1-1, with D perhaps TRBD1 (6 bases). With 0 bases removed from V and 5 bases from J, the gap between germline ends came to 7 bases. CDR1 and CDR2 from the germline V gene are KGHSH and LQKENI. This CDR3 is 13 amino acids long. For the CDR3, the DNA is TGTGCCAGCTCACCACCCAGGGGAACTGAAGCTTTCTTT. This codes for CASSPPRGTEAFF.

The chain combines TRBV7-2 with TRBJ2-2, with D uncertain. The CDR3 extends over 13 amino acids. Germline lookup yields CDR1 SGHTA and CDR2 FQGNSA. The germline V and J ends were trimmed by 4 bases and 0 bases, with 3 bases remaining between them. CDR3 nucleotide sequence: TGTGCCAGCAGCTCCGCGAACACCGGGGAGCTGTTTTTT. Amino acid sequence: CASSSANTGELFF.

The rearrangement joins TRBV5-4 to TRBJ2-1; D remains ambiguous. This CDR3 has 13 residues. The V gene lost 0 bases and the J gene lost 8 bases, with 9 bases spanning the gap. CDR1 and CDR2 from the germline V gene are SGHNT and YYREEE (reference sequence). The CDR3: CASSLVPSDEQFF. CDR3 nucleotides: TGTGCCAGCAGCTTGGTCCCCTCCGATGAGCAGTTCTTC.

The CDR3 is CASRFPSGNTIYF. CDR3 DNA sequence: TGTGCCAGCAGGTTCCCCTCGGGAAACACCATATATTTT. V and J are TRBV6-1 and TRBJ1-3; no firm D call. The CDR3 is made up of 13 amino acids. The ends were cut back, 6 bases at V and 4 bases at J, with 10 bases in the middle. CDR1 is MNHNS, CDR2 SASEGT, per germline.

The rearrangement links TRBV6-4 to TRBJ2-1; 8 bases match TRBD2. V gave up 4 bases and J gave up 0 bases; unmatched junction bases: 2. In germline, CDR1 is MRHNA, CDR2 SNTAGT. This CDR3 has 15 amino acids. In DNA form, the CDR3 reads TGTGCCAGCAGTGCACGGGAGGGCTCCTACAATGAGCAGTTCTTC. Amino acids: CASSAREGSYNEQFF.